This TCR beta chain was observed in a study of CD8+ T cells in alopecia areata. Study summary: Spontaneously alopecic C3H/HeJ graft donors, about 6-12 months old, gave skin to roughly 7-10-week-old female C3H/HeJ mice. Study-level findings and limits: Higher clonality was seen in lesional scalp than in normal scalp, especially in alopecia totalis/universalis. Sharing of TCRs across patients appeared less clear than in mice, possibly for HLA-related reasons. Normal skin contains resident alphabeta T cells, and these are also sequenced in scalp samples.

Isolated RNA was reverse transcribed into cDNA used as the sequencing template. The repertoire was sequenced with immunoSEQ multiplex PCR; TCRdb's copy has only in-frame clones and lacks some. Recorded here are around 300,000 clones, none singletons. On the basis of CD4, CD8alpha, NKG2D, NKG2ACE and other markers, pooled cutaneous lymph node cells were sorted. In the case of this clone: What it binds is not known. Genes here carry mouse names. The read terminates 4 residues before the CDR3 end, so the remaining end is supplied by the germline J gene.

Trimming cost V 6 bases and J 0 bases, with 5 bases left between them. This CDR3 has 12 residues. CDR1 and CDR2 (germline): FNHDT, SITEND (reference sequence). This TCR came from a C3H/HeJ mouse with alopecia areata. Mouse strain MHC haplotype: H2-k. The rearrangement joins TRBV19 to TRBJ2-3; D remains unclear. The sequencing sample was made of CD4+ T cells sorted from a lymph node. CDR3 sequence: CASIGSAETLYF. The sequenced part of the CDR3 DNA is TGTGCCAGCATTGGGAGTGCAGAA.